This TCR beta chain was sequenced during a study of blood T cell repertoires in COVID-19. Study-wide context: PBMCs, B-cell-depleted T cells, or T cells were the source of the cDNA or gDNA that made up the material.

V lost 3 bases, J lost 3 bases, and 23 bases lay in between. Germline assignment: CDR1 LNHDA and CDR2 SQIVND (reference sequence). The CDR3 runs to 18 residues. This clone was picked up one time. Assay: immunoSEQ multiplex PCR; the TCRdb copy retains only in-frame clones and omits some. This sample has under 250,000 clones; roughly 80% occur once, and the top ten carry 3% to 4%. Sequenced sample: peripheral blood. The chain couples TRBV19 to TRBJ1-1, with D perhaps TRBD1 (5 bases). The sequence came from a woman under 30 with acute or convalescent COVID-19. CDR3 sequence reads: CASSIRPQVLGVDTEAFF. The CDR3, as DNA: TGTGCCAGTAGTATTCGTCCACAGGTGCTTGGGGTGGACACTGAAGCTTTCTTT.